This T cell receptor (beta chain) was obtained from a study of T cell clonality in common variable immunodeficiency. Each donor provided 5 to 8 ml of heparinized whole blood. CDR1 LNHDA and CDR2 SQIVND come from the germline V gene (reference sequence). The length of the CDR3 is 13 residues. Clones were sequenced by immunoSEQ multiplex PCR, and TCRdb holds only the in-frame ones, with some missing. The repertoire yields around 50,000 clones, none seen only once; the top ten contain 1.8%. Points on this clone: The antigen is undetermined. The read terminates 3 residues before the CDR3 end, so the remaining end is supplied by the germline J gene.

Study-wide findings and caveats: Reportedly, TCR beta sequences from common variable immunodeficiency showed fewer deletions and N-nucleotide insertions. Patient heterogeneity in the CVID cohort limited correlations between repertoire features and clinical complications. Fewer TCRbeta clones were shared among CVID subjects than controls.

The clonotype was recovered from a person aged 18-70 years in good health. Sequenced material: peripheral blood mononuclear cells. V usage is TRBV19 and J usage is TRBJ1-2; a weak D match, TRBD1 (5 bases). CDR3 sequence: CASTPHGGNDYTF. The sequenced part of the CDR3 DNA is TGTGCCAGTACGCCCCACGGGGGGAATGAC.